The T cell receptor beta chain under discussion was sequenced for a study of cytomegalovirus exposure and HLA in healthy donors (dated by TCRdb to the late 2010s). A note on the overall study: According to an earlier analysis of a few hundred of the donors, about 190 million T cells yielded over 100 million unique TCR beta sequences and 250 to 350 Gb of sequence data. Around 300 gigabases of sequencing data and tens of millions of unique TCR sequences were included in an early release covering 550 to 800 HLA-typed donors. Among the roughly 400 genotyped donors, about 85% belonged to the genetic ancestry cluster associated with self-reported Caucasian donors. The aim of the study was to test whether cataloging public T cell receptors could identify signatures of past pathogen exposure. The study profiled the T cell repertoires of under 700 subjects by immunosequencing and related them to cytomegalovirus serostatus. A separate validation cohort of approximately 120 different subjects was used in addition to the approximately 610-subject first cohort. To predict cytomegalovirus infection status, the study brought together high-throughput TCR immunosequencing, statistical association of individual TCRs with disease status, and machine learning. To study patterns of TCR occurrence, a later analysis re-analyzed previously published TCR beta repertoires from 666 donors and added high-resolution HLA genotyping. In the later analysis, no new phenotypic data were used to find candidate immune exposures; instead, reliance was placed on TCR beta sequences and their occurrence across donors. In an earlier analysis of around 540 of the donors, high-throughput TCR beta sequencing was used to judge whether each TCR beta V gene segment behaved as functional or pseudogenic. Donor age, sex, ethnicity and CMV serostatus were compiled together with the repertoire data. Genome-wide SNP genotypes for about three fifths of the 666 donors were used in a later genetic analysis, which treated that subset as a discovery cohort. Every repertoire in the discovery cohort had been generated on one and the same sequencing platform. HLA typing covered class I and class II loci at four-digit resolution. The number of donors typed differed by locus, with 629-630 for A, B, C, DRB1 and DQB1, roughly 520 for DQA1, about 610 for DPA1, and around 430 for DPB1. A handful of DR-DQ haplotypes were handled as single units for association and clustering because linkage in the cohort was strong. Among some 400 genotyped donors of the cohort, an average of about 220,000 unique TCR beta nucleotide sequences was sequenced per donor, of which approximately 19% were non-productive.

The library was made by the immunoSEQ multiplex PCR assay. For the multiplex PCR, a mixture combining 60 forward primers for TCR Vbeta segments and 13 reverse primers for TCR Jbeta segments was used. The CDR3 region of rearranged TCR beta genes was amplified from genomic DNA by a multiplex PCR assay. Amplified TCR beta libraries were sequenced as 87-base-pair reads on the Illumina HiSeq System. Processing in the source paper ran as follows. A later analysis tallied roughly 78 million unique TCR beta chains across the 666 repertoires, and around 10 million of those chains were shared by two or more donors. Raw reads were error-corrected and collapsed into unique sequences by a nearest-neighbor algorithm in which closely related sequences were merged to remove PCR and sequencing errors. To assign V, D and J gene segments, CDR3 sequences were aligned to IMGT reference sequences. For a sequence to be retained, a match of at least six nucleotides to both a V gene segment and a J gene segment was required. A rearrangement counted as productive if the CDR3 had no stop codons and remained in frame with V and J, and every other rearrangement counted as non-productive. Following IMGT convention, CDR3 was defined as the stretch from the second conserved V-encoded cysteine to the conserved J-encoded phenylalanine. The earlier analysis of around 640 of the donors excluded sequences that lacked an unambiguous match to a single V gene segment. An earlier analysis of several hundred of the donors called V segments functional above 56.7% productive rearrangements and segregating when the between-donor standard deviation exceeded 5%. To diagnose cytomegalovirus status from the catalog of TCR beta chain sequences, a statistical classification framework was built. V and J gene assignment, in a later analysis, came from comparing TCR nucleotide sequences with IMGT/GENE-DB human TR gene sequences. The TCRdist pipeline was used in a later analysis to assign CDR3 sequences and most-parsimonious VDJ recombination scenarios. In a later analysis, each TCR beta chain was defined by its CDR3 amino acid sequence together with its V-gene family, and reads lacking a unique V-gene family were excluded. In a later analysis, fewer than 600 highly shared, low-generation-probability nucleotide sequences were removed to address suspected cross-contamination and a sequencing artifact. In a later analysis, a clonal expansion index for each public chain was calculated from normalized within-repertoire ranks of inferred template counts. A later analysis computed generation probabilities with a VDJ recombination model fitted to out-of-frame rearrangements, and checked the results against IGoR. A later analysis scored TCR-TCR, TCR-HLA and TCR-CMV co-occurrence with hypergeometric tests, applying a repertoire-size bias correction to TCR pairs. In a later analysis, false discovery rates were estimated by permuting HLA or CMV assignments 20 times. In a later analysis, co-occurring TCRs were grouped using DBSCAN, with TCRdist sequence similarity added in when clustering inside HLA-allele-positive subsets. For co-occurrence clustering, repertoires with fewer than 30,000 or more than 120,000 public chains were excluded, along with a handful of repertoires with anomalous nucleotide sharing. What TCRdb holds here is the immuneACCESS table cut down to in-frame rearrangements. Part of the clones is not present; checked against another copy, under half of the missing clones reflect an unresolved V gene, and the others are unexplained. V and J calls and clone size are as listed in that table; D and trimming were resolved from the DNA. The sample includes about 130,000 clones, with about 80% observed a single time. The ten largest make up 1% of the sample.

In its sample, this clone was seen once. It lacks a known antigen. The sample holds no much larger clone one base away, and base qualities are not on file. Study-wide conclusions, independent of this receptor: Because the 87-base-pair reads could not distinguish some IMGT-functional V segments, including TRBV6-2 and TRBV6-3, those segments were excluded. Because HLA typing was unavailable for some donors at each locus, only the typed subset was used in association tests. The presence/absence analyses assumed that sequencing depth was roughly uniform across donors, and that assumption may not be true. A cluster of highly shared sequence variants was judged likely to be a technical artifact of the sequencing pipeline. V-gene and J-gene trimming of TCR beta chains was associated with a missense DCLRE1C variant in a later genetic analysis, and the association was replicated in an independent cohort. When HLA alleles, especially DR and DQ, strongly co-occurred, attributing TCR associations to individual alleles was difficult. A later analysis found that TCR association rates varied across HLA loci, with DRB1 alleles showing the most associated TCRs and HLA-C alleles the fewest. A later analysis found that most CMV-associated TCR beta chains appeared HLA-restricted, with HLA associations seemingly driven largely by CMV exposure. The classifier was reported to diagnose cytomegalovirus status with high specificity and sensitivity in both the original cohort and the validation cohort. CMV serostatus was the only immune exposure information available for the cohort. Linkage disequilibrium might explain the correlated functional status among segregating V segments, but an unknown experimental factor could not be excluded. A further reported finding was that TCR beta sequences accurately predicted the HLA-A and HLA-B alleles for most subjects in the first cohort. In a later analysis, HLA-associated TCR beta chains were found to be more clonally expanded and to have lower generation probabilities than equally common non-associated chains. In vitro tests confirmed that a few of the cytomegalovirus-associated TCR beta chains recognize cytomegalovirus antigens. Several of the top co-occurrence clusters appeared to be linked to parvovirus B19, influenza, CMV and Epstein-Barr virus, according to a later analysis. In this cohort, only TCR beta chains were sequenced, and detectable features were limited by the absence of alpha or paired-chain data. In a later analysis, some 17,000 TCR beta sequences were associated with specific HLA alleles at a false discovery rate of 0.05. According to a later genetic analysis, donors in an Asian-associated ancestry cluster had fewer N-insertions in productive TCRs than the approximately 650-donor mean. Because counts were too low, seventeen rarely observed V segments, including chromosome 9 orphons, were excluded from the earlier analysis of several hundred of the donors. The study listed 150 to 200 TCR beta chains as associated with cytomegalovirus. Across donors, most TCR sequences were observed very rarely, whereas some public TCRs were present in many individuals. In an earlier analysis of about 600 of the donors, most TCR beta V segments appeared in productive rearrangements about 90% or about 30% of the time, broadly matching IMGT annotations. It was suggested by the authors that the approach could potentially be generalized to other disease states and immunological phenotypes.

Its CDR3 holds 14 amino acids, cysteine through phenylalanine. This entry keeps only the CDR3 DNA: 42 bases, framed from base 1. CDR1 MNHNS and CDR2 SASEGT were looked up in the germline V gene. The germline V end is reduced by 3 bases and the J end by 6 bases; junction bases left unmatched: 5. The cohort comprised fewer than 700 healthy bone marrow donors. Cohort members were all nominally healthy when sampled, although unrecorded immune exposures were likely present. The donor was CMV seronegative and was included in the group of hundreds of seronegative cohort members. Each donor provided a peripheral blood sample, and peripheral blood mononuclear cells were used for TCR beta sequencing. Genomic DNA extraction from the blood cell samples was performed with the Qiagen DNeasy Blood Extraction Kit.

The specimen sequenced was PBMCs. Rearrangement joined TRBV6-1 to TRBJ2-1, with TRBD2 identical over 7 junction bases. The clonotype was recovered from a man aged 35-49 years in good health and CMV-seronegative. The CDR3 reads CASSDGGSLNEQFF. The nucleotides read TGTGCCAGCAGTGATGGCGGGAGTCTCAATGAGCAGTTCTTC.